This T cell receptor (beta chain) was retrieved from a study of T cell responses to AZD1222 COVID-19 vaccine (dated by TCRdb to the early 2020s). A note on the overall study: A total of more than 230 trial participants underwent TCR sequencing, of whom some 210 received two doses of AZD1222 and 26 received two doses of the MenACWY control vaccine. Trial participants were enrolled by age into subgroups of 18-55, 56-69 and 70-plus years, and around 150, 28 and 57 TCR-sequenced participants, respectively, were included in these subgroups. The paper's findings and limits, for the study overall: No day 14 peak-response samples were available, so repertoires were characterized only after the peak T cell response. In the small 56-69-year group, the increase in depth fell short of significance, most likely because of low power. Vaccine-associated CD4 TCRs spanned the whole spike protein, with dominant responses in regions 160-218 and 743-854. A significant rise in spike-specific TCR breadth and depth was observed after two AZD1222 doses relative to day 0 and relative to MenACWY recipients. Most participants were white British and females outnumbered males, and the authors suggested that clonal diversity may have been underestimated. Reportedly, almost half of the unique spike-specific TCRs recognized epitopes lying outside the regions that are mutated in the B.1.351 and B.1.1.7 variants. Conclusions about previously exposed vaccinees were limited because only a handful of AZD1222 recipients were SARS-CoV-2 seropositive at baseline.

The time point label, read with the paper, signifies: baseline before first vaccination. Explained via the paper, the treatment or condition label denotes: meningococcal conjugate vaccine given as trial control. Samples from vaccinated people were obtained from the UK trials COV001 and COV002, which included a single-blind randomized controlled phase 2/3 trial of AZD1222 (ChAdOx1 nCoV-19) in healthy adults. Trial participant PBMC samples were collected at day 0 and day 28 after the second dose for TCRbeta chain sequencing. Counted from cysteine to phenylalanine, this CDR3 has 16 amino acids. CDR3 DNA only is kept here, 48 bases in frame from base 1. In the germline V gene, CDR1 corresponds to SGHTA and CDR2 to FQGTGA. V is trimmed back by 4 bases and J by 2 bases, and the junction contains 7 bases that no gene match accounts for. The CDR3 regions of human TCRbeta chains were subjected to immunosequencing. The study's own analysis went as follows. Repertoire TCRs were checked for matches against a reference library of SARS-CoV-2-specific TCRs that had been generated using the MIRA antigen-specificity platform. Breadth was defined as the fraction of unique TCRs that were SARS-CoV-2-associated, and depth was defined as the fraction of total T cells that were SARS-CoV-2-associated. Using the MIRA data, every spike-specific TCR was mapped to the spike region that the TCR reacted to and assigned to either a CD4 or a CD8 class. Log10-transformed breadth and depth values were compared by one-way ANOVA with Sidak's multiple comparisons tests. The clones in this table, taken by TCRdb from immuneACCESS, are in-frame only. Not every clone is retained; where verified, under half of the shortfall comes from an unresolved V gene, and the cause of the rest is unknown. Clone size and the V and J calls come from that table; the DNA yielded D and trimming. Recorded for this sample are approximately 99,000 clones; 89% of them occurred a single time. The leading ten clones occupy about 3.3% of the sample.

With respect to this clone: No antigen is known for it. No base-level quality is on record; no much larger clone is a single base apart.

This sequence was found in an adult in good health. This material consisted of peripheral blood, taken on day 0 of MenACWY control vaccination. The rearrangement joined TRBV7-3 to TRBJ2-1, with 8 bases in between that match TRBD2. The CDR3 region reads CASSSAGGAAYNEQFF. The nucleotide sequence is TGTGCCAGCAGCTCCGCCGGGGGGGCCGCCTACAATGAGCAGTTCTTC.